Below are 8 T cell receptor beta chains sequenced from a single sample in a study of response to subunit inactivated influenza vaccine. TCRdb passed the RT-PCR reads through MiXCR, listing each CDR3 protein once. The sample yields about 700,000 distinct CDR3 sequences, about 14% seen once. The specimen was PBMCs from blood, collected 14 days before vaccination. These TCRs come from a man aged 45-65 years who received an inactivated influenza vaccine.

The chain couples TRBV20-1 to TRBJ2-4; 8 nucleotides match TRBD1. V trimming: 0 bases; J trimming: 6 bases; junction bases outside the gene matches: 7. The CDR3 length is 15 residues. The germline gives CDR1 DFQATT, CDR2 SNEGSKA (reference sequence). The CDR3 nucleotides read TGCAGTGCTAGAGATCGGCAGGGGGCGGGAAACATTCAGTACTTC. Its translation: CSARDRQGAGNIQYF.

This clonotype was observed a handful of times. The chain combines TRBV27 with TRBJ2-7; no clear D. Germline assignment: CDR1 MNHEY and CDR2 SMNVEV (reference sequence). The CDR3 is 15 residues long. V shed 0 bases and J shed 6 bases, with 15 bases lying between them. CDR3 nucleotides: TGTGCCAGCAGTTTATCGATTGGAAGTCAGCGCGAGCAGTACTTC. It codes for CASSLSIGSQREQYF.

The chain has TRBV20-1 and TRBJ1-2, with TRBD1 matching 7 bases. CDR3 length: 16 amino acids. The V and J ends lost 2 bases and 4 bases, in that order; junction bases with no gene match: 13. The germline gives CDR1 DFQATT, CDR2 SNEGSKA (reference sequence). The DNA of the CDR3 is TGCAGTGCTAGACCAAGACAGGGCCTTTTTGGCTATGGCTACACCTTC. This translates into CSARPRQGLFGYGYTF.

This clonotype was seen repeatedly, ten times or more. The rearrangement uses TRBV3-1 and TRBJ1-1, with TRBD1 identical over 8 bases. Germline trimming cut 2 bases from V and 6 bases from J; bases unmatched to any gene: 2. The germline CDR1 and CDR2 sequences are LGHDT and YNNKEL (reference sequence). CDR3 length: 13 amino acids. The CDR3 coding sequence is TGTGCCAGCAGCCAACTACAGGGGGCTGAAGCTTTCTTT. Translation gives CASSQLQGAEAFF.

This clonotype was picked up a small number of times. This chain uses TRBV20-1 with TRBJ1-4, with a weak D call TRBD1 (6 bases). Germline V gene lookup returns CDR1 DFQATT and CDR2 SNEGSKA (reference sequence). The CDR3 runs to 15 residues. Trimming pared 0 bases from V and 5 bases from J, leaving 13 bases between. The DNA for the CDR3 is TGCAGTGCTAGAGACGTTCGGGGGCCAAATGAAAAACTGTTTTTT. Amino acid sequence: CSARDVRGPNEKLFF.

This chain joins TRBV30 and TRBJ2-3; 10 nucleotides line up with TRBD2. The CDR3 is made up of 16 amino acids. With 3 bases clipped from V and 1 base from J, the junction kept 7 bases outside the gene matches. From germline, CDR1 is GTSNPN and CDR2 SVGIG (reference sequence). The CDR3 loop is CAWSYGLADGTDTQYF. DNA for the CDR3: TGTGCCTGGAGCTACGGACTAGCGGACGGCACAGATACGCAGTATTTT.

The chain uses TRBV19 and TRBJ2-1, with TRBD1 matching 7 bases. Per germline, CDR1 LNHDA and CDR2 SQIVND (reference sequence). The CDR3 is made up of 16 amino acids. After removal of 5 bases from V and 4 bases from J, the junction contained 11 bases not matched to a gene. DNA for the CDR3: TGTGCCAGTAGTGTCACGGGACAGTTAATTTACAATGAGCAGTTCTTC. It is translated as CASSVTGQLIYNEQFF.

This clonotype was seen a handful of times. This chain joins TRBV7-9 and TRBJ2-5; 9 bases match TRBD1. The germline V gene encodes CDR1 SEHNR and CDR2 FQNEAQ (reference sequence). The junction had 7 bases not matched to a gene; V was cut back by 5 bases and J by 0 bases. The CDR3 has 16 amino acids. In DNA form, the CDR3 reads TGTGCCAGCAGCCAGGGACAGGGAATTTACCAAGAGACCCAGTACTTC. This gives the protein CASSQGQGIYQETQYF.